The present T cell receptor beta chain was sequenced within a study of T-cell memory formation after mild COVID-19. Study context: There were largely donor-specific TCR clusters.

To note about this clonotype: What it binds is unknown.

CDR3 length: 17 residues. Germline trimming cut 3 bases from V and 8 bases from J; bases unmatched to any gene: 12. CDR1 and CDR2 from the germline V gene are SSHAT and FNYEAQ (reference sequence). After 5'RACE with constant-segment primers, TCR alpha and TCR beta cDNA libraries carrying sample barcodes and UMIs were obtained. Each CDR3 protein is one row after TCRdb ran MiXCR on the 5' RACE reads. The table includes just over 400,000 distinct CDR3 sequences, about a quarter detected once. Study-wide points: Prior to infection, memory already included some responding clones, suggesting cross-reactive memory joined. Contracting clones from day 15 to 85 had balanced CD4/CD8; later expanders favoured CD4+.

This clonotype originated in an adult woman who had mild COVID-19 (a few samples of this study predate the infection). Cell type and time point are not known. This chain joins TRBV7-7 and TRBJ2-1; 11 bases map to TRBD2. Sample: PBMCs or a T cell subset sorted from them (not recorded which). The CDR3: CASSFGTSGLKKDEQFF. CDR3 bases: TGTGCCAGCAGCTTCGGGACTAGCGGACTGAAAAAGGATGAGCAGTTCTTC.